This T cell receptor (beta chain) is drawn from a study of blood T cells in healthy people across ages. The CDR3 extends over 17 amino acids. Trimming pared 0 bases from V and 5 bases from J, leaving 15 bases between. Germline V gene sequence: CDR1 SGHTS, CDR2 YDEGEE. Primed by a sample-barcoded 5' primer and a J-beta primer mix, a second PCR proceeded for roughly 6 to 12 cycles. TCRdb ran MiXCR on the 5' RACE reads and lists one entry per CDR3 protein. The sample consists of 600,000 or so distinct CDR3 sequences, about 21% of them appearing once. The sample comprised blood. This clonotype originated in a man between 65 and 79 years old in good health. J is TRBJ2-6 and V is TRBV5-8, with D unresolved. CDR3 nucleotide sequence: TGTGCCAGCAGCTTGGTTTGGCAGTCAAACCGGGCCAACGTCCTGACTTTC. It codes for CASSLVWQSNRANVLTF. The entire variable domain, with the rest obtained from reference TRBV5-8 and TRBJ2-6, is as follows: EAGVTQSPTHLIKTRGQQATLRCSPISGHTSVYWYQQALGLGLQFLLWYDEGEERNRGNFPPRFSGRQFPNYSSELNVNALELEDSALYLCASSLVWQSNRANVLTFGAGSRLTVL.